This TCR beta chain was sequenced during a study of cytomegalovirus exposure and HLA in healthy donors. Study-wide points: Later on, a genetic analysis was performed. It linked a missense variant in DCLRE1C with V- and J-gene trimming of TCR beta. CMV serostatus was the only recorded immune exposure for donors. In a later analysis, at a false discovery rate of 0.05, under 20,000 TCR beta sequences were associated with HLA alleles.

Comments on this clone: No antigen is known for it.

Vbeta (60) and Jbeta (13) primers were used in the PCR. Repertoires were generated with immunoSEQ multiplex PCR, while TCRdb's copy carries only in-frame clones and drops some. This sample yields approximately 160,000 clones, of which almost 80% are seen a single time; approximately 10% belongs to the top ten. This CDR3 comprises 16 residues. This clonotype originated in a man in his late teens or twenties in good health and CMV-seropositive. V usage is TRBV21-1 and J usage is TRBJ2-4; TRBD1, the table's D call, was not compared with the DNA. TRBV21-1 is noted as a pseudogene. The sequenced material came from PBMCs. The CDR3 nucleotides are TGTGCCAGCAGCAAAGCAGGGGAACTAGCCAAAAACATTCAGTACTTC. Translated: CASSKAGELAKNIQYF.